These 10 T cell receptor beta chains were all obtained from the same sample, sequenced in a study of shared clonotypes between healthy human individuals. TCRdb's table, derived via immunoSEQ multiplex PCR, lists solely in-frame clones and lacks some. The table shows hundreds of thousands of clones, with about 80% occurring only once. The sample comprised PBMCs. These receptors all stem from a woman in her thirties or forties in good health. Some clones in this sample may be carry-over from other donors' samples.

The CDR3 nucleotides are TGTGCCAGCAGTTCCAGCGGGCTTTGGGATGAGCAGTTCTTC. Translation gives CASSSSGLWDEQFF. The chain employs TRBV6-5 and TRBJ2-1; perhaps TRBD2 as D (6 bases). The V gene's germline CDR1 is MNHEY and CDR2 SVGAGI. The CDR3 sequence is 14 residues long. Trimming stripped 4 bases from V and 8 bases from J, with 15 bases between.

The V call is TRBV18, the J call TRBJ2-7; 9 nucleotides align to TRBD1. After removal of 3 bases from V and 0 bases from J, the junction contained 6 bases not matched to a gene. CDR1 is KGHSH, CDR2 LQKENI, per germline. The CDR3 covers 16 residues. The DNA of the CDR3 is TGTGCCAGCTCACCGGCGGGACAGGGCGTCTCCTACGAGCAGTACTTC. This gives the protein CASSPAGQGVSYEQYF.

The rearrangement links TRBV7-2 to TRBJ2-4, with 13 bases that match TRBD2. The end of the DNA aligns better with TRBJ2-7, so the J call may be wrong. CDR3 length equals 16 residues. Germline CDR1 reads SGHTA; CDR2 reads FQGNSA. This chain's CDR3 is CASSSDRLAGGYEQYF. CDR3 DNA sequence: TGTGCCAGCAGCTCCGATCGACTAGCGGGGGGCTACGAGCAGTACTTC.

This sequence joins TRBV2 and TRBJ2-7; D gene uncertain. The CDR3 spans 13 residues. V shed 7 bases and J shed 3 bases, with 13 bases lying between them. In germline, CDR1 is SNHLY, CDR2 FYNNEI. The CDR3 is CASTQDGYYEQYF. In nucleotides, the CDR3 is TGTGCCAGCACCCAGGACGGATACTACGAGCAGTACTTC.

J is TRBJ2-5 and V is TRBV28; 7 positions agree with TRBD2. There are 14 residues in the CDR3. V trimming: 5 bases; J trimming: 3 bases; junction bases outside the gene matches: 6. Germline assignment: CDR1 MDHEN and CDR2 SYDVKM. The CDR3 DNA reads TGTGCCAGCAGTGCCTGGGAGGGCGAAGAGACCCAGTACTTC. Encoded protein: CASSAWEGEETQYF.

Remarks on this clone: This may arise from a read error, as a much more abundant clone is one base away. The same CDR3 is also encoded by other DNA sequences in this sample. The V call is TRBV10-3, the J call TRBJ1-1; D call uncertain. CDR1 and CDR2 (germline): ENHRY, SYGVKD. CDR3 size: 13 residues. V lost 4 bases and J lost 1, with 7 bases in between. The CDR3 loop reads CAISGYRNTEAFF. CDR3 nucleotides: TGTGCCATCAGTGGATATAGGAACACTGAAGCTTTCTTT.

The chain carries TRBV18 and TRBJ2-1, with D possibly TRBD1 on 6 matching bases. Germline V gives CDR1 KGHSH, CDR2 LQKENI. V shed 3 bases and J shed 7 bases, with 16 bases lying between them. This CDR3 has 15 residues. For the CDR3, the DNA is TGTGCCAGCTCACCGCCGGGGACAAGGGAGAATGAGCAGTTCTTC. Its translation: CASSPPGTRENEQFF.

This clone came up many times. The chain recombines TRBV14 with TRBJ1-1, with D perhaps matching TRBD1 (6 bases). Trimming pared 1 base from V and 1 base from J, leaving 25 bases between. The CDR3 runs to 20 residues. Germline assignment: CDR1 SGHDN and CDR2 FVKESK. The CDR3 spells CASSQGPFFSDRKPNTEAFF. The DNA for the CDR3 is TGTGCCAGCAGCCAAGGTCCGTTTTTCTCGGACAGAAAACCGAACACTGAAGCTTTCTTT.

The sample holds a few counts of this clone. The junction and the germline gene differ at one end; a read error may be behind it. This chain joins TRBV11-2 and TRBJ2-3; TRBD2 is a possible D gene (6 bases). Germline V gene lookup returns CDR1 SGHAT and CDR2 FQNNGV. This CDR3 is 16 amino acids long. The CDR3 nucleotides read TGTGCCAGCAGCTTATTAGGGGCGGGAACCCCAGATGCGCAGTATTTT. Amino acid sequence: CASSLLGAGTPDAQYF.

This clone was observed once. The chain couples TRBV19 to TRBJ2-1, with a possible D match to TRBD2 (6 bases). CDR1 and CDR2 from the germline V gene are LNHDA and SQIVND (reference sequence). There are 13 residues in the CDR3. V was clipped by 3 bases and J by 9 bases, with 12 bases between them. This CDR3 is CASSIFGGAEQFF. CDR3 in DNA: TGTGCCAGTAGTATTTTTGGAGGGGCTGAGCAGTTCTTC.